Detailed here is one TCR beta chain. BIOMED2 TRB-A/B primer pools were used in multiplex TRB PCR. Each CDR3 protein is one row after TCRdb ran MiXCR on the multiplex PCR reads. The sample consists of about 21,000 distinct CDR3 sequences, over 25% of them appearing once. Each TRB amplification used roughly 230-550 ng of genomic DNA from blood. The source of the sample is a study of T and B cells in COVID-19 patients. Trimming removed 6 bases from V and 0 bases from J; junction bases left unmatched: 8. The CDR3 sequence is 17 residues long. J is TRBJ1-5 and V is TRBV12-3 or TRBV12-4, with 10 positions matching TRBD1. Sequencing was performed on blood. The receptor comes from a human donor who had recovered from COVID-19. CDR3 region: CASSRGQGGYSNQPQHF. The CDR3 DNA reads as TGTGCCAGCAGCCGAGGACAGGGGGGTTATAGCAATCAGCCCCAGCATTTT.